This passage covers 8 T cell receptor beta chains from one sample sequenced in a study of T-cell memory formation after mild COVID-19. TCRdb used MiXCR to reprocess the 5' RACE reads, holding one entry per CDR3 protein. Among more than 300,000 distinct CDR3 sequences listed, around 20% were seen once. Sample: PBMCs or a T cell subset sorted from them (not recorded which). These receptor sequences come from a man between 18 and 35 years old who had mild COVID-19 (a few samples of this study predate the infection). Cell type and time point are not known.

The V call is TRBV7-8, the J call TRBJ2-5, with 10 bases that match TRBD2. The germline CDR1 and CDR2 sequences are SGHVS and FQNEAQ. The CDR3 covers 14 residues. V lost 5 bases and J lost 4; bases outside the gene matches: 4. The CDR3 spells CASSTSGAGETQYF. The CDR3 coding sequence is TGTGCCAGCAGCACTAGCGGGGCGGGAGAGACCCAGTACTTC.

This clonotype has a handful of counts. The chain combines TRBV6-5 with TRBJ1-6; 9 positions match TRBD1. CDR1 is MNHEY, CDR2 SVGAGI, per germline. The CDR3 consists of 14 residues. The J segment lost 7 bases and the V segment lost 2 bases, leaving 0 bases of the junction unmatched. The CDR3 loop is CASSYGTGNSPLHF. The CDR3 DNA reads TGTGCCAGCAGTTACGGGACAGGGAATTCACCCCTCCACTTT.

This clonotype occurred many times. The chain links TRBV7-3 to TRBJ1-6, with D uncertain. Germline V gene sequence: CDR1 SGHTA, CDR2 FQGTGA. Trimming took off 5 bases at V and 10 bases at J, with 15 bases between the two ends. This CDR3 contains 14 residues. Here the CDR3 reads CASSASGLGSPLHF. The DNA of the CDR3 is TGTGCCAGCAGCGCATCAGGATTAGGATCACCCCTCCACTTT.

This clonotype has only a few counts. This rearrangement joins TRBV20-1 to TRBJ2-5; 10 nucleotides align to TRBD2. Germline V lookup: CDR1 DFQATT, CDR2 SNEGSKA (reference sequence). The V gene end was trimmed by 0 bases and the J gene end by 4 bases; junction bases not matched to a gene: 8. The CDR3 has 16 residues. The CDR3 DNA is TGCAGTGCTAGAGATAGCCAGCGGGGGGGAGGAGAGACCCAGTACTTC. Translation gives CSARDSQRGGGETQYF.

This clonotype was seen a few times. This chain connects TRBV5-1 to TRBJ1-1; maybe TRBD1 (6 bases). Per germline, CDR1 SGHRS and CDR2 YFSETQ. With 9 bases removed from V and 1 base from J, the gap between germline ends came to 16 bases. CDR3 length: 14 residues. This CDR3 is CATRMGGGNTEAFF. The CDR3 DNA reads TGCGCCACCCGGATGGGAGGGGGGAACACTGAAGCTTTCTTT.

This chain links TRBV4-1 with TRBJ1-5; D call uncertain. Germline V gene data show CDR1 as MGHRA and CDR2 as YSYEKL. Deletions cut 1 base from V and 2 bases from J, with 12 bases between. The CDR3 sequence is 16 residues long. The CDR3 reads CASSQVSDAGNQPQHF. In DNA, the CDR3 is TGCGCCAGCAGCCAAGTTTCCGACGCGGGCAATCAGCCCCAGCATTTT.

This clonotype was seen ten or more times. This chain connects TRBV4-3 to TRBJ2-3, with a weak D call TRBD2 (5 bases). Germline V gene data show CDR1 as LGHNA and CDR2 as YSLEER. The CDR3 spans 15 residues. Trimming removed 4 bases at V and 4 bases at J, with 15 bases between. CDR3 nucleotides: TGCGCCAGCAGCCGGGCCCCGGGGATCGCAGATACGCAGTATTTT. It codes for CASSRAPGIADTQYF.

This clonotype was seen a handful of times. The chain links TRBV4-3 to TRBJ2-1; 12 positions agree with TRBD2. Germline CDR1 reads LGHNA; CDR2 reads YSLEER. This CDR3 is 15 amino acids long. After removal of 5 bases from V and 9 bases from J, the junction contained 8 bases not matched to a gene. The CDR3 region has the DNA TGCGCCAGCAGCGCTAGCGGGGGGGTGCGGGGTGAGCAGTTCTTC. Encoded protein: CASSASGGVRGEQFF.